The rows below give T cell receptor beta chains drawn from one sample of a study of cytomegalovirus exposure and HLA in healthy donors. Sequencing was performed with immunoSEQ multiplex PCR; in TCRdb, only in-frame clones are kept and a portion is missing. Of 150,000 to 200,000 clones detected, 60% to 80% appear once; the ten largest clones hold about 1%. Sequencing was done on a sample of PBMCs. All receptors come from a woman between 50 and 59 years old in good health and CMV-seropositive. CDR3s include the opening cysteine and the closing phenylalanine or tryptophan. A D gene is named only where the DNA matches it firmly. Clone size is not always given. Where it is, it says once, few, many or a class for expanded clones.

>TRBJ2-1|TRBV9|NA|TRBD2
CASSVYPSGSYNEQFF
TGTGCCAGCAGCGTGTACCCTAGCGGCTCCTACAATGAGCAGTTCTTC
>TRBJ2-7|TRBV9|NA|NA
CASSVAPGVYEQYF
TGTGCCAGCAGCGTAGCCCCAGGGGTCTACGAGCAGTACTTC
>TRBJ2-7|TRBV6-1|NA|NA
CASSRAGEKYF
TGTGCCAGCAGCCGCGCCGGGGAAAAGTACTTC
>TRBJ1-3|TRBV29-1|NA|NA
CSAGSVGNTIYF
TGCAGCGCCGGGAGCGTGGGAAACACCATATATTTT
>TRBJ2-7|TRBV19|NA|TRBD2
CASSGLAGTIVYEQYF
TGTGCCAGTAGTGGACTAGCGGGAACGATAGTCTACGAGCAGTACTTC
>TRBJ1-5|TRBV15|NA|NA
CATSRDKSLRPQHF
TGTGCCACCAGCAGAGACAAGAGCCTGCGGCCCCAGCATTTT
>TRBJ1-1|TRBV2|NA|NA
CASSGGDHINTEAFF
TGTGCCAGCAGTGGGGGAGATCATATTAACACTGAAGCTTTCTTT
>TRBJ2-7|TRBV19|NA|TRBD1
CASSIAGTGYVYEQYF
TGTGCCAGTAGTATAGCCGGGACAGGGTATGTGTACGAGCAGTACTTC
>TRBJ1-2|TRBV5-1|once|NA
CASRRGDQALGYGYTF
TGCGCCAGCCGGCGGGGTGATCAGGCACTGGGCTATGGCTACACCTTC
>TRBJ2-7|TRBV29-1|NA|NA
CSVVQGVGYEQYF
TGCAGCGTTGTACAGGGAGTAGGGTACGAGCAGTACTTC
>TRBJ1-1|TRBV7-8|few|NA
CASSLVRTGGTEAFF
TGTGCCAGCAGCTTAGTCAGGACGGGGGGGACTGAAGCTTTCTTT
>TRBJ1-1|TRBV28|few|NA
CAGRRADDSTEAFF
TGTGCCGGGCGAAGAGCCGACGACAGCACTGAAGCTTTCTTT
>TRBJ2-7|TRBV7-2|NA|TRBD2
CASSLANSGSFGEQYF
TGTGCCAGCAGCTTAGCGAACAGCGGGAGTTTTGGCGAGCAGTACTTC
>TRBJ2-5|TRBV27|NA|NA
CASSRSYRSLETQYF
TGTGCCAGCAGTAGATCTTATCGGTCTCTAGAGACCCAGTACTTC
>TRBJ1-1|TRBV5-1|once|NA
CASSLMGQGHTEAFF
TGCGCCAGCAGCTTGATGGGGCAGGGGCACACTGAAGCTTTCTTT
>TRBJ2-1|TRBV6-1|NA|TRBD2
CASSEAPVWLAELTSQFF
TGTGCCAGCAGTGAAGCGCCGGTTTGGCTAGCGGAGCTCACGTCGCAGTTCTTC